The TCR beta chain described here comes from a study of radiotherapy plus CTLA-4 blockade in lung cancer. Some clones are missing from TCRdb's copy, which holds only in-frame ones; the method was immunoSEQ multiplex PCR. Of 45,000 or so clones in the sample, approximately 76% were seen once. V was cut by 1 base and J by 5 bases, with 15 bases left in between. Germline lookup yields CDR1 SEHNR and CDR2 FQNEAQ (reference sequence). The CDR3 contains 15 residues. The clonotype comes from a human donor with non-small cell lung cancer who had stable disease on radiotherapy plus ipilimumab. Sample: peripheral blood, taken from a patient treated with radiotherapy plus ipilimumab. The J gene is TRBJ2-7, the V gene TRBV7-9, with D possibly being TRBD1 or TRBD2 (5 bases each). The CDR3 coding sequence is TGTGCCAGCAGCTTAGGGGGGATAACAGGCCACGAGCAGTACGTC. It translates to CASSLGGITGHEQYV.